The source of this T cell receptor beta chain is a study of cytotoxic CD8 clonotypes in ibrutinib-treated CLL. Profiling relied on immunoSEQ multiplex PCR, and the TCRdb table lists in-frame clones only, not all of them. The table lists fewer than 35,000 clones, roughly 85% of them singletons. The CDR3 length is 15 residues. V dropped 1 base and J dropped 5; count of bases not matched to a gene: 7. Germline V gene sequence: CDR1 SGHVS, CDR2 FNYEAQ. Of note for this clone: Its cognate antigen is unknown.

General study results and limits: Clonality, elevated at ibrutinib response, dropped back toward baseline at progression.

The sample was PBMCs, taken after 24 months of ibrutinib treatment. The gene calls are TRBV7-6 and TRBJ2-5; 7 bases are a match to TRBD1. The sequence came from a human donor with chronic lymphocytic leukemia. The CDR3 nucleotides read TGTGCCAGCAGCTTAGGAATAGGGGGCGGGGAGACCCAGTACTTC. Translation gives CASSLGIGGGETQYF.